This T cell receptor beta chain was sequenced during a study of shared clonotypes between healthy human individuals. Sequencing was at deep level. Only in-frame clones appear in the TCRdb table, and some are missing; sequencing was by immunoSEQ multiplex PCR. The top ten hold around 0.61% of the sample, which has over 850,000 clones, around 78% seen once. CDR1 is MDHEN, CDR2 SYDVKM, per germline. The CDR3 has 15 amino acids. V trimming: 4 bases; J trimming: 7 bases; junction bases outside the gene matches: 8. The clonotype originates from a man younger than 35 in good health. Some clones in this sample may be carry-over from other donors' samples. The chain couples TRBV28 to TRBJ1-5, with 9 bases identical to TRBD1. Sequencing was performed on memory CD4+ T cells from PBMCs. The subset: CD45RA-negative fraction. CDR3 protein: CASSSTGGRGQPQHF. The CDR3 DNA reads TGTGCCAGCAGTTCTACAGGGGGCCGGGGACAGCCCCAGCATTTT.